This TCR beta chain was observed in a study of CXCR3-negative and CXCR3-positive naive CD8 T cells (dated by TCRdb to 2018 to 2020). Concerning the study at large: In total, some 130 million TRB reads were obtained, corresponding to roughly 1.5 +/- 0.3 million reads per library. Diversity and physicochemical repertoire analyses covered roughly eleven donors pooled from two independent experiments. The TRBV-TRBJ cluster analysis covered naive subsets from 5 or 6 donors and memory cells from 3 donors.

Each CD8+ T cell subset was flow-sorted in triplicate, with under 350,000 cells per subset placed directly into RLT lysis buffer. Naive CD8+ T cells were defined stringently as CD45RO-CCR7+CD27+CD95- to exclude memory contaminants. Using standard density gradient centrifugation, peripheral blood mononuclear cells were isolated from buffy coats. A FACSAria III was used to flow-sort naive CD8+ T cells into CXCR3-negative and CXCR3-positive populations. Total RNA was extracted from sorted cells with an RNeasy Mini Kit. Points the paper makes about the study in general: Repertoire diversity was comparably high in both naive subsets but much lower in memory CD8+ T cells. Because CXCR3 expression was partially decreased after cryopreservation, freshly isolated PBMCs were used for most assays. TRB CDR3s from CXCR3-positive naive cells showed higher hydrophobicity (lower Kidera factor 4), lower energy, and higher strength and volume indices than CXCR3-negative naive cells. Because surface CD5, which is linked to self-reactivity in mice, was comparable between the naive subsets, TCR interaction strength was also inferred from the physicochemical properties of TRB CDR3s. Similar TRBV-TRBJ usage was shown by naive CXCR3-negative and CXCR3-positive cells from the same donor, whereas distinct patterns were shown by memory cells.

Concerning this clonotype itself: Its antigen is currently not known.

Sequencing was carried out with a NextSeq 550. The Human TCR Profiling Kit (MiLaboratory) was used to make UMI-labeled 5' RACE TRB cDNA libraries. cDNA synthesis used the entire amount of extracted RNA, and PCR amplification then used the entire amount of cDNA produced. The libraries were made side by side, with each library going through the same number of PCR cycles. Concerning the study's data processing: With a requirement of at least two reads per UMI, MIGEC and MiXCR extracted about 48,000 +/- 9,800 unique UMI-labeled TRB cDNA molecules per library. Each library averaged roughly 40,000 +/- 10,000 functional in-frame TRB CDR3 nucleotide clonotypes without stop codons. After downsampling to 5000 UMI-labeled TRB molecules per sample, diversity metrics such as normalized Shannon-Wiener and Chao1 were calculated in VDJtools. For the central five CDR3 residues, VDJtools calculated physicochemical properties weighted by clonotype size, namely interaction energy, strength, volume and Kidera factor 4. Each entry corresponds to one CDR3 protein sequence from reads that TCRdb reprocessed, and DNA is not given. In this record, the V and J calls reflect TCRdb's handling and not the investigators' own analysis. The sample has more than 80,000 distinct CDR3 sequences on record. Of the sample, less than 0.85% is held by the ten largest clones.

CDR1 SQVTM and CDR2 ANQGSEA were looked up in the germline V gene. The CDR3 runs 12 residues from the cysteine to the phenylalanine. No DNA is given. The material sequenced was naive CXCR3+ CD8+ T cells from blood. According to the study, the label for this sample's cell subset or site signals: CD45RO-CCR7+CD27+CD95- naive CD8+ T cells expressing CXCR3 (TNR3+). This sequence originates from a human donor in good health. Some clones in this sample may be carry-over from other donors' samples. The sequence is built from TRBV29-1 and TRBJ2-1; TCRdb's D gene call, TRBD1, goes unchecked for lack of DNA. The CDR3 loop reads CSVEEGGNEQFF.